This T cell receptor beta chain came from a study of T cell changes during pregnancy in multiple sclerosis. Method: immunoSEQ multiplex PCR; TCRdb's copy keeps in-frame clones and lacks some. The sample includes tens of thousands of clones, 85% to 90% of them seen just once. Trimming removed 6 bases from V and 4 bases from J, with 16 bases in between. The CDR3 contains 15 residues. Germline V CDR1 and CDR2: LNHDA, SQIVND (reference sequence). The clonotype was recovered from a female donor in good health, enrolled as a control in a pregnancy study. The J gene is TRBJ1-3, the V gene TRBV19; D perhaps matches TRBD1 (5 bases). The sample consisted of peripheral blood, taken after pregnancy. Here the CDR3 DNA reads TGTGCCAGTAGGCGGGGGTTGGGAGAGGGAAACACCATATATTTT. It specifies CASRRGLGEGNTIYF.